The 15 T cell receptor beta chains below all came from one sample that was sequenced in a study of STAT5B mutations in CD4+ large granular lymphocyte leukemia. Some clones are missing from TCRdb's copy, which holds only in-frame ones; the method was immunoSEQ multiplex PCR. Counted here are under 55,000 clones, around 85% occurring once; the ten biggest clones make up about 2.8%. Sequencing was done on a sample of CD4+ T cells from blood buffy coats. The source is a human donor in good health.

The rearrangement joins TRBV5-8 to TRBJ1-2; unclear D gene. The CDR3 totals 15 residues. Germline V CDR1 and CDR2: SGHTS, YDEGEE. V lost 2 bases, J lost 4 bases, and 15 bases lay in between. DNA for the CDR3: TGTGCCAGCAGCTTATCAGGCTATCCACCCTATGGCTACACCTTC. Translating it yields CASSLSGYPPYGYTF. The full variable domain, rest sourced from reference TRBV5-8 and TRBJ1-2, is EAGVTQSPTHLIKTRGQQATLRCSPISGHTSVYWYQQALGLGLQFLLWYDEGEERNRGNFPPRFSGRQFPNYSSELNVNALELEDSALYLCASSLSGYPPYGYTFGSGTRLTVV.

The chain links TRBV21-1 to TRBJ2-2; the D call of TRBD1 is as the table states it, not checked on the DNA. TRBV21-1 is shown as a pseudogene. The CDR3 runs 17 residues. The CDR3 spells CASSKAQDRGSTGELFF. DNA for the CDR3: TGTGCCAGCAGCAAAGCGCAGGACAGGGGGAGCACCGGGGAGCTGTTTTTT.

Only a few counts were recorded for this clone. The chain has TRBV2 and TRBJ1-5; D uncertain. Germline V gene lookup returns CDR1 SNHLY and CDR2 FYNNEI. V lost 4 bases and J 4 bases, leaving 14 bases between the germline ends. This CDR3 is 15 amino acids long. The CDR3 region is CASSVEGGENQPQHF. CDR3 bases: TGTGCCAGCAGTGTGGAGGGCGGGGAGAATCAGCCCCAGCATTTT.

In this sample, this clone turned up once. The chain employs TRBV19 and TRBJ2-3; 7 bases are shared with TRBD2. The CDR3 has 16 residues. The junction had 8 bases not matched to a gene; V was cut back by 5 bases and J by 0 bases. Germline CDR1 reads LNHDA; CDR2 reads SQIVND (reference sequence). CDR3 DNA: TGTGCCAGTAGTGCCGGGAGCGGGACGAGCACAGATACGCAGTATTTT. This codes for CASSAGSGTSTDTQYF.

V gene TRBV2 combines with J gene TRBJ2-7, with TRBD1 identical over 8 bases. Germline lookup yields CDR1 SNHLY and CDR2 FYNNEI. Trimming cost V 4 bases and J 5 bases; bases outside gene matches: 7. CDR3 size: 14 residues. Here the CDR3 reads CASSVDRAPNEQYF. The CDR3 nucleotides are TGTGCCAGCAGTGTGGACAGGGCCCCCAACGAGCAGTACTTC.

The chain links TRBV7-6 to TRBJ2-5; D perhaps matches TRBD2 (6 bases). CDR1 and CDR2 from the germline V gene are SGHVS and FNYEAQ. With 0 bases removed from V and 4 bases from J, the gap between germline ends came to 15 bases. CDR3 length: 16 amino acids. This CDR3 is CASSLASGGVSETQYF. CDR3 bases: TGTGCCAGCAGCTTAGCTAGCGGAGGGGTGTCAGAGACCCAGTACTTC.

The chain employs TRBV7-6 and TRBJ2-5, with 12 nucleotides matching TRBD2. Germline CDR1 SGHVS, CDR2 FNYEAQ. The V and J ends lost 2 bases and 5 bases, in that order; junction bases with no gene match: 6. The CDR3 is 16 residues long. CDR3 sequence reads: CASSLPGLAGMETQYF. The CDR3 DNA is TGTGCCAGCAGCTTACCAGGACTAGCGGGAATGGAGACCCAGTACTTC.

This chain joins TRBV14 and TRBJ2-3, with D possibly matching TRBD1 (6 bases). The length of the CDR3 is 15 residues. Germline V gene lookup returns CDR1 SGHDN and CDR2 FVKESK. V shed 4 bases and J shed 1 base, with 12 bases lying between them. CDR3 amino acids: CASSPRGRGTDTQYF. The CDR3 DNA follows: TGTGCCAGCAGCCCCAGGGGCAGGGGCACAGATACGCAGTATTTT.

The CDR3 spells CASSLVGESKDGYTF. The CDR3 region has the DNA TGTGCCAGCAGTTTGGTCGGGGAATCTAAGGATGGCTACACCTTC. This chain connects TRBV28 to TRBJ1-2; no definite D call. V was trimmed by 3 bases and J by 6 bases, leaving 17 bases between them. Germline V gene lookup returns CDR1 MDHEN and CDR2 SYDVKM. The CDR3 runs to 15 residues.

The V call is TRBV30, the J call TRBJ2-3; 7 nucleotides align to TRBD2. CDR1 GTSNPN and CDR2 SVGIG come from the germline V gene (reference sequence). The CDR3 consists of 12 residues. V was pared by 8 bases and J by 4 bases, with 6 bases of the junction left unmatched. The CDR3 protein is CAAGAGADTQYF. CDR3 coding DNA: TGTGCCGCCGGGGCGGGAGCAGATACGCAGTATTTT.

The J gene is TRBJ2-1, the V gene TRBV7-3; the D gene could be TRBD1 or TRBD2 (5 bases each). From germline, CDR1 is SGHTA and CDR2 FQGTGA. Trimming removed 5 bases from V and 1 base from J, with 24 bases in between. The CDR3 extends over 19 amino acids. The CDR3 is CASSLNPPTRQRSYNEQFF. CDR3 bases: TGTGCCAGCAGCCTCAACCCTCCTACTAGACAGAGGTCCTACAATGAGCAGTTCTTC.

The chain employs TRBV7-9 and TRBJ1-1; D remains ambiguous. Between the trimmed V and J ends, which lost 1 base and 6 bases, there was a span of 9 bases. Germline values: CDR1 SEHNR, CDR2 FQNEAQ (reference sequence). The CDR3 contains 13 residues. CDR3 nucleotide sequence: TGTGCCAGCAGCTTAGGCCGGGTGCCTGAAGCTTTCTTT. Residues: CASSLGRVPEAFF.

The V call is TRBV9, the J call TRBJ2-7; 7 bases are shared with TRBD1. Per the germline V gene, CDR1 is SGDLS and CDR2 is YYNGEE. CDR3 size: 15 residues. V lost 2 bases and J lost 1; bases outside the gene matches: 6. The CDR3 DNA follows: TGTGCCAGCAGCGTCGCCCCGGGACAGTCCTACGAGCAGTACTTC. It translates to CASSVAPGQSYEQYF.

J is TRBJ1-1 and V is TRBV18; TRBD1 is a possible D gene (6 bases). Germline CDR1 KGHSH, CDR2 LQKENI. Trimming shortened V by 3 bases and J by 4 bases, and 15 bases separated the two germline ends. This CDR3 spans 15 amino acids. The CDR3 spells CASSPVGGYSTEAFF. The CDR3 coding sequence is TGTGCCAGCTCACCCGTCGGGGGCTACAGCACTGAAGCTTTCTTT.

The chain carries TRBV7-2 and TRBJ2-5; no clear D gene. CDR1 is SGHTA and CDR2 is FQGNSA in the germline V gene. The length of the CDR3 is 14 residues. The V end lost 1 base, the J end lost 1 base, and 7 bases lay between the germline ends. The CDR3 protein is CASSLGHGQETQYF. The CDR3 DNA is TGTGCCAGCAGCTTAGGACACGGCCAAGAGACCCAGTACTTC. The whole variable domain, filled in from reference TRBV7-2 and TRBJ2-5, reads GAGVSQSPSNKVTEKGKDVELRCDPISGHTALYWYRQSLGQGLEFLIYFQGNSAPDKSGLPSDRFSAERTGGSVSTLTIQRTQQEDSAVYLCASSLGHGQETQYFGPGTRLLVL.